This T cell receptor beta chain was sequenced in a study of T-cell reconstitution after alpha-beta-depleted transplantation in children (TCRdb year 2016). At the level of the whole study: T-cell immune reconstitution after TCRalphabeta/CD19-depleted allogeneic hematopoietic cell transplantation in children was quantitatively tracked in the study by means of TCR repertoire profiling.

The sample's treatment or condition label, in plain terms: allogeneic hematopoietic cell transplantation with graft depleted of TCRalphabeta T cells and CD19 B cells. The transplant recipients were children given TCRalphabeta/CD19-depleted allogeneic hematopoietic cell grafts. This clonotype was counted a few times. Its antigen specificity is not known. Base qualities are not at hand, and no much larger clone is one base apart. Library preparation was by PCR. Sequenced using an Illumina HiSeq 2500. TCR library preparation used molecular barcoding, with unique molecular identifiers applied to normalize quantification of the TCRbeta repertoire. TCRdb ran its own pipeline on the public reads, namely fastp trimming at Q25 and MiXCR clone calling, and kept in-frame beta chains. Rows matching on CDR3 protein sequence are summarized as one entry with the most common DNA and genes. This sample comprises fewer than 550,000 distinct CDR3 sequences, roughly an eighth of them detected only once. The top ten clones comprise 14% of the sample.

General study outcomes and caveats: In some patients, the high TCRbeta diversity seen at day 60 was put down to recipient T cells and intrathymic progenitors that had survived conditioning. Over subsequent months, a decline in hyperexpanded clone frequencies was noted, and after one year, T-cell counts and TCRbeta diversity were mostly ascribed to newly produced T cells. The apparently early recovery of alphabetaT-cell counts about two months after transplant reportedly depended on only several hundred rapidly expanded clones that came from non-depleted graft cells.

This sample comprised PBMCs, mostly from graft donor cells, obtained 180 days after TCRalphabeta/CD19-depleted stem cell transplant. This clonotype was obtained from a female patient younger than 10 who had a stem cell transplant for aplastic anemia, so the T cells may come from the graft donor.

The CDR3 amino acid sequence is: CASSLVGSASNNEQFF. The sequenced DNA: TGCGCCAGCAGCTTGGTCGGCAGTGCTAGTAACAATGAGCAGTTCTTC. The sequence is built from TRBV5-1 and TRBJ2-1; no D gene call is confident. Trimming at the junction amounts to 0 bases on V and 5 bases on J, and the germline ends lie 15 bases apart. The CDR3 starts with the cysteine, ends with the phenylalanine, and has 16 residues. Only the CDR3 portion is preserved as DNA: 48 bases, with reading frame beginning at the first base. CDR1 and CDR2 (SGHRS, YFSETQ) derive from the germline V gene.